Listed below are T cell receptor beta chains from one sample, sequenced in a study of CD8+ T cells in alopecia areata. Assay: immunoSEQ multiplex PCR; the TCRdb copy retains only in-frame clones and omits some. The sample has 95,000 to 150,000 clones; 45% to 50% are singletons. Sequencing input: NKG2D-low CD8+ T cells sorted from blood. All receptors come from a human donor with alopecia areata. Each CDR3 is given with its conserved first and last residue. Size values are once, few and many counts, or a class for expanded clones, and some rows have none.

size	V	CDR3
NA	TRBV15	CATTTKESYNEQFF
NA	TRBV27	CASSLGLGWETQYF
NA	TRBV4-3	CASSQDLRGQGRTEAFF
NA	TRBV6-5	CATQRVEAFF
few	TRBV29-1	CSTGGGRNTGELFF
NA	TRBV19	CASSIYPSHGFYNEQFF
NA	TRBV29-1	CSVQGMNTEAFF
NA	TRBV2	CASTKGAPSYEQYF
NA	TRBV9	CASSGGQNPNLGQFF
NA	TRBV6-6	CASSYVAGSFETQYF
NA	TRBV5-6	CASSLAYEQYF
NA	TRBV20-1	CSAFRNTEAFF
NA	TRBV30	CAWTPDSTNEKLFF
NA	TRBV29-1	CSVEGMAGTGELFF
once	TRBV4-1	CASSQVTHRTGELFF
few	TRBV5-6	CASSAGNSYEQYF
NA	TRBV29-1	CSAQGVSPYEQYF
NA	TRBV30	CAWRIPTDTQYF
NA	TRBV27	CASRQDRGLETQYF
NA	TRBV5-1	CASSHLEGQGAGANVLTF
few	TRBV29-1	CSVGEMGQPQHF
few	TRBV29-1	CKTTSGAQETQYF
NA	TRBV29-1	CSVGGGTNYNEQFF
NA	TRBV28	CASSPGVAGVNAGELFF
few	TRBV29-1	CSVDERAGEQYF
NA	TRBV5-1	CASSVMGGDEQYF
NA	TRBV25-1	CASTLTGGSEETQYF
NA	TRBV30	CAWSVGRDQYF
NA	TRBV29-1	CSVGGGSSYNEQFF
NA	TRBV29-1	CSVVSTGWYGYTF
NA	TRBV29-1	CSVEDPLRTQDNEQFF
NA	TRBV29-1	CSVEPTDRRSYEQYF
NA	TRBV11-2	CASSYFGEHSTDTQYF
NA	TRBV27	CASSLGHGYGEQFF
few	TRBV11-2	CASSLGLADTFQETQYF
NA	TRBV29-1	CSVEGEPTDNEQFF
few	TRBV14	CASSQGPGQNYEQYF
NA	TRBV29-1	CSGSENEQFF
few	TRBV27	CASSLGHEQYF
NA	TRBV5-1	CASGEDREETQYF
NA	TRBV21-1	CASSNWVGLADYNEQFF
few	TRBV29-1	CSAYPGLVGYEQYF